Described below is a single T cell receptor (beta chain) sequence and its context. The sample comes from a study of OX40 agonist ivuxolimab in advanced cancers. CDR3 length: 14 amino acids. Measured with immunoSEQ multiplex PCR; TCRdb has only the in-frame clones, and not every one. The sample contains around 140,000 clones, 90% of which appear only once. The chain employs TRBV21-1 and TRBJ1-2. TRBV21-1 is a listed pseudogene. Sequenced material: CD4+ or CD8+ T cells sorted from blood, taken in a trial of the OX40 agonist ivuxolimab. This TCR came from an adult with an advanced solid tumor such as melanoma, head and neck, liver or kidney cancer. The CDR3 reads CASSKVRVNYGYTF. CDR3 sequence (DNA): TGTGCCAGCAGCAAAGTTAGAGTGAACTATGGCTACACCTTC.